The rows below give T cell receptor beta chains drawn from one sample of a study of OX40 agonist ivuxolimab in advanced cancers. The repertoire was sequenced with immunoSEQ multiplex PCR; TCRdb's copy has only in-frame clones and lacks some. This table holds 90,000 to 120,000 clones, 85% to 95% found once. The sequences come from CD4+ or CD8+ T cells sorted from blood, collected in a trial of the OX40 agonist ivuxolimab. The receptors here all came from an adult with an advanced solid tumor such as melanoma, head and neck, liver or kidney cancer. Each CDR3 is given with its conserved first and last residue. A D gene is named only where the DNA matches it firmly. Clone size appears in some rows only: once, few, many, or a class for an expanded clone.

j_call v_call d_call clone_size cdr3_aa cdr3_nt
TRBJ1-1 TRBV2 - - CASSETGQYTEAFF TGTGCCAGCAGTGAAACCGGGCAGTACACTGAAGCTTTCTTT
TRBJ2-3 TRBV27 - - CASSLTVSTDTQYF TGTGCCAGCAGTTTAACGGTTAGCACAGATACGCAGTATTTT
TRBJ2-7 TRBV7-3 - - CASSSDPSYEQYF TGTGCCAGCAGCTCGGATCCCTCCTACGAGCAGTACTTC
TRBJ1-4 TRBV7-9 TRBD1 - CASSLGGGQGLKNEKLFF TGTGCCAGCAGCTTGGGAGGGGGACAGGGCCTTAAGAATGAAAAACTGTTTTTT
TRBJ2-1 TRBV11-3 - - CASSPSSENEQFF TGTGCCAGCAGCCCCTCTAGCGAAAATGAGCAGTTCTTC
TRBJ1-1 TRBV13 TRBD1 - CASSSTGVSAEAFF TGTGCCAGCAGCTCGACAGGGGTTAGTGCTGAAGCTTTCTTT
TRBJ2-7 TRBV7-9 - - CASSPSETAVYEQYF TGTGCCAGCAGCCCGTCAGAAACAGCAGTATACGAGCAGTACTTC
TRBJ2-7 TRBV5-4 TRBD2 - CASSSGAGVLYEQYF TGTGCCAGCAGCTCCGGGGCGGGAGTACTATACGAGCAGTACTTC
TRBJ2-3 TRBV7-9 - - CASSSPEPIPTDTQYF TGTGCCAGCAGCAGCCCTGAACCGATCCCCACAGATACGCAGTATTTT
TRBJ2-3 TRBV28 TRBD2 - CASSFLAGGSTDTQYF TGTGCCAGCAGTTTTCTAGCGGGAGGGAGCACAGATACGCAGTATTTT
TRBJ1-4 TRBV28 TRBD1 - CASSSAGTGVVNEKLFF TGTGCCAGCAGTTCAGCAGGGACAGGGGTCGTTAATGAAAAACTGTTTTTT
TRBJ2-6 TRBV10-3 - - CAISEGQAGANVLTF TGTGCCATCAGTGAGGGCCAGGCTGGGGCCAACGTCCTGACTTTC
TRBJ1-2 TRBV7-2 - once CASSLGAEPIYGYTF TGTGCCAGCAGCTTAGGGGCGGAACCTATATATGGCTACACCTTC
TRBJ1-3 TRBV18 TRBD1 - CASSPAQGAEVTIYF TGTGCCAGCTCACCAGCCCAGGGGGCGGAAGTCACCATATATTTT
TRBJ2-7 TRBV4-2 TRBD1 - CASSQDSGGQGWYEQYF TGTGCCAGCAGCCAAGATAGTGGCGGACAGGGGTGGTACGAGCAGTACTTC
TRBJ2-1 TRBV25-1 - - CASSEIIGYNEQFF TGTGCCAGCAGTGAAATAATAGGTTACAATGAGCAGTTCTTC
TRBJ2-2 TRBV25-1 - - CASSGRKGGFNTGELFF TGTGCCAGCAGTGGGCGTAAGGGAGGATTTAACACCGGGGAGCTGTTTTTT
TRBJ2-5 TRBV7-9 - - CASSEVETQYF TGTGCCAGCAGCGAGGTGGAGACCCAGTACTTC
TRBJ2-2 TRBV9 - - CASSVGDKALRAPGELFF TGTGCCAGCAGCGTAGGGGACAAGGCCCTCAGGGCTCCCGGGGAGCTGTTTTTT
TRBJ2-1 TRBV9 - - CASSPTLNTYNEQFF TGTGCCAGCAGCCCGACACTTAATACCTACAATGAGCAGTTCTTC
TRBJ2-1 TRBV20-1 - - CSANPLNEQFF TGCAGTGCTAATCCACTCAATGAGCAGTTCTTC
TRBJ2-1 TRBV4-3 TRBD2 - CASSPVGGGTFNEQFF TGCGCCAGCAGCCCCGTGGGGGGAGGGACTTTCAATGAGCAGTTCTTC
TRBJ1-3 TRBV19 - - CASSITTAGNTIYF TGTGCCAGTAGTATTACGACGGCTGGAAACACCATATATTTT
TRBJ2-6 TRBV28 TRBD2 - CASRKLAGGGANVLTF TGTGCCAGCAGGAAACTAGCGGGAGGTGGGGCCAACGTCCTGACTTTC
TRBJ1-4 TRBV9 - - CASSPTGREKLFF TGTGCCAGCAGTCCGACAGGTCGGGAAAAACTGTTTTTT
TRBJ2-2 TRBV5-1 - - CASSLATVWGTGELFF TGCGCCAGCAGCTTGGCAACAGTCTGGGGCACCGGGGAGCTGTTTTTT
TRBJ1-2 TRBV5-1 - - CASSLGRYLDGYTF TGCGCCAGCAGCTTGGGCAGGTACTTAGATGGCTACACCTTC
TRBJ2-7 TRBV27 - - CASSYSPLYEQYF TGTGCCAGCAGTTACTCTCCCCTCTACGAGCAGTACTTC
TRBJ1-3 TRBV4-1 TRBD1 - CASQGDGFISGNTIYF TGCGCCAGCCAGGGGGACGGTTTTATCTCTGGAAACACCATATATTTT
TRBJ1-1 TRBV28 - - CASSSWATVNTEAFF TGTGCCAGCAGTTCATGGGCTACGGTGAACACTGAAGCTTTCTTT
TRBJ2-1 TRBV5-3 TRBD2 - CARIAGLAGGSEDNEQFF TGTGCCAGAATCGCGGGGCTAGCGGGAGGCTCAGAGGACAATGAGCAGTTCTTC
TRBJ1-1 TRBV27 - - CASSSSLNMNTEAFF TGTGCCAGCAGTTCCTCACTCAACATGAACACTGAAGCTTTCTTT
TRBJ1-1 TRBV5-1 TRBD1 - CASSLSWTGGLVTEAFF TGCGCCAGCAGCTTGTCCTGGACAGGGGGTCTTGTGACTGAAGCTTTCTTT
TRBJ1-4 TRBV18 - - CASSPRGEKLFF TGTGCCAGCTCACCACGAGGTGAAAAACTGTTTTTT
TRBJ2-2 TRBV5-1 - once CASRTDNTGELFF TGCGCCAGCCGGACAGATAACACCGGGGAGCTGTTTTTT
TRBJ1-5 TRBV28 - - CASSPDRTLNQPQHF TGTGCCAGCAGTCCCGACAGGACACTTAATCAGCCCCAGCATTTT
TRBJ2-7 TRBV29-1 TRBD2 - CSVTVAGAYEQYF TGCAGCGTTACCGTTGCGGGAGCCTACGAGCAGTACTTC
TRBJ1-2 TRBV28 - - CASSLIRQAGAYGYTF TGTGCCAGCAGTCTTATACGACAGGCTGGTGCCTATGGCTACACCTTC
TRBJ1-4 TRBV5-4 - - CASRMVGDEKLFF TGTGCCAGCAGAATGGTTGGGGACGAAAAACTGTTTTTT
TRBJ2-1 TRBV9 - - CASSVSGKGGNEQFF TGTGCCAGCAGCGTATCAGGAAAGGGGGGGAATGAGCAGTTCTTC
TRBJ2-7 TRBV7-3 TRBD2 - CASSPQAGSYEQYF TGTGCCAGCAGCCCCCAAGCGGGATCCTACGAGCAGTACTTC
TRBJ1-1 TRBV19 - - CASSVSQMNTEAFF TGTGCCAGTAGTGTTAGCCAGATGAACACTGAAGCTTTCTTT
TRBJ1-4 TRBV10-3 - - CAIRTEKLFF TGTGCCATCAGAACTGAAAAACTGTTTTTT
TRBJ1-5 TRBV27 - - CASSFGSSNQPQHF TGTGCCAGCAGTTTTGGAAGCTCCAATCAGCCCCAGCATTTT
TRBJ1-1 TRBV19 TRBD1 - CASIVGQGKLNTEAFF TGTGCCAGTATTGTAGGACAGGGAAAGTTGAACACTGAAGCTTTCTTT
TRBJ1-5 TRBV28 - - CASSSRGYSNQPQHF TGTGCCAGCAGTTCACGAGGATATAGCAATCAGCCCCAGCATTTT
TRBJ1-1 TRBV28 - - CASRETGRAGAFF TGTGCCAGCAGGGAGACAGGTAGGGCAGGAGCTTTCTTT
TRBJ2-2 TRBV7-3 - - CASRYPGTANTGELFF TGTGCCAGCAGATACCCCGGGACTGCGAACACCGGGGAGCTGTTTTTT
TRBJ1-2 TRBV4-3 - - CASSPPNRASNYGYTF TGCGCCAGCAGCCCCCCCAACCGGGCCTCTAACTATGGCTACACCTTC
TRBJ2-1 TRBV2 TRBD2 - CASSLLAGVVGEQFF TGTGCCAGCAGTCTACTAGCGGGGGTGGTTGGTGAGCAGTTCTTC
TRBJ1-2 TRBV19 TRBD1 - CASSVDRDDYGYTF TGTGCCAGTAGTGTCGACAGGGATGACTATGGCTACACCTTC
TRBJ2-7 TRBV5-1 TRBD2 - CASSLGFSGSYEQYF TGCGCCAGCAGCTTGGGTTTTAGCGGGAGCTACGAGCAGTACTTC
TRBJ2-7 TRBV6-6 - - CASSYGGPLGEQYF TGTGCCAGCAGTTACGGGGGACCACTTGGGGAGCAGTACTTC
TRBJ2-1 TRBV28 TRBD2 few CASSTRGSGRAYNEQFF TGTGCCAGCAGCACAAGGGGGAGCGGGAGGGCCTACAATGAGCAGTTCTTC
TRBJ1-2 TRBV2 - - CASSDRGSSYTF TGTGCCAGCAGTGACAGGGGTAGCAGCTACACCTTC